This T cell receptor beta chain is drawn from a study of CD8 T cells in Susac syndrome. The ends were cut back, 6 bases at V and 8 bases at J, with 18 bases in the middle. Germline-derived CDR1 and CDR2 are SGHNT and YYREEE (reference sequence). This CDR3 is 14 amino acids long. An amount of RNA that ranged from roughly 0.5 to 1 ug was reverse transcribed with random hexamers. MiXCR was run by TCRdb on the immunoSEQ multiplex PCR reads, yielding one entry per CDR3 protein. The profile shows some 120,000 distinct CDR3 sequences, around 94% of them singletons. Sequencing targeted TCR beta in blood CD8+ and CD4+ T cells.

The V call is TRBV5-4, the J call TRBJ2-1; TRBD2 might be the D (5 bases). This receptor was obtained from a human donor with multiple sclerosis. Material: CD4+ T cells from PBMCs. CDR3 nucleotide sequence: TGTGCCAGCAACCGGGAAACGCCCCTCGATGAGCAGTTCTTC. This gives the protein CASNRETPLDEQFF.